This T cell receptor beta chain was recovered during a study of blood T cell repertoires in COVID-19. The data were produced by immunoSEQ multiplex PCR, yet TCRdb's version contains in-frame clones alone and is incomplete. The sample lists 87,000 or so clones, about 85% occurring once. V was pared by 3 bases and J by 5 bases, with 8 bases between. This CDR3 contains 13 residues. CDR1 MNHEY and CDR2 SMNVEV come from the germline V gene (reference sequence). This clone has more than one count but fewer than ten. The V gene is TRBV27, the J gene TRBJ1-5, with D maybe TRBD1 (5 bases). Sample: peripheral blood. The sequence derives from an older woman with acute or convalescent COVID-19. The CDR3: CASSFQGDQPQHF. CDR3 nucleotides: TGTGCCAGCAGTTTTCAGGGTGATCAGCCCCAGCATTTT.